Listed below are T cell receptor beta chains from one sample, sequenced in a study of cytomegalovirus exposure and HLA in healthy donors. Sequencing was performed with immunoSEQ multiplex PCR; in TCRdb, only in-frame clones are kept and a portion is missing. This table has about 130,000 clones, over 65% appearing once. Sequencing was carried out using PBMCs. Source of these receptors: a man aged 18 to 29 in good health and CMV-seropositive. Both conserved end residues are part of each CDR3. The D gene is left open where the match is weak. Size is omitted from some rows. Given values are once, few, many or a class for expanded clones.

size	D	V	J	DNA	CDR3
.	.	TRBV19	TRBJ1-2	TGTGCCAGTAGTACCAATGCCCCAGGCTATGGCTACACCTTC	CASSTNAPGYGYTF
.	TRBD2	TRBV12-5	TRBJ2-3	TGTGCTAGTGGTTCGGGTGCGGGGGGAGGGACAGATACGCAGTATTTT	CASGSGAGGGTDTQYF
.	.	TRBV6-6	TRBJ2-7	TGTGCCAGCAGTTACGGGGCCTTCGAGCAGTACTTC	CASSYGAFEQYF
.	.	TRBV7-6	TRBJ2-5	TGTGCCAGCAGGAGGAGACTAGTACCCGCAGAGACCCAGTACTTC	CASRRRLVPAETQYF
.	TRBD1	TRBV5-8	TRBJ1-2	TGTGCCAGCAGCTTAACTGGGACAGAGGTAAACTATGGCTACACCTTC	CASSLTGTEVNYGYTF
.	.	TRBV28	TRBJ1-5	TGTGCCAGTTCCGCGGGCGGGCATAGCAATCAGCCCCAGCATTTT	CASSAGGHSNQPQHF
.	TRBD1	TRBV15	TRBJ1-5	TGTGCCACCAGCAGTCCGAGGGGGACAGGGGATTTTAGCAATCAGCCCCAGCATTTT	CATSSPRGTGDFSNQPQHF
.	.	TRBV11-2	TRBJ2-3	TGTGCCAGCAGCTTAGTCAGGGCTGCTAGCACAGATACGCAGTATTTT	CASSLVRAASTDTQYF
once	.	TRBV5-1	TRBJ2-6	TGCGCCAGCAGCCGCAGGGGGGCTGGGGCCAACGTCCTGACTTTC	CASSRRGAGANVLTF
.	TRBD1	TRBV5-1	TRBJ1-2	TGCGCCAGCAGCGGCGGACAGGGGCTTTCATATGGCTACACCTTC	CASSGGQGLSYGYTF
few	TRBD1	TRBV5-1	TRBJ1-5	TGCGCCAGCAGCTTCCCAGGGGGGACCCAGCATTTT	CASSFPGGTQHF
.	.	TRBV11-1	TRBJ2-7	TGTGCCAGCAGCCCCCGCCGCGAAAGCTCCTACGAGCAGTACTTC	CASSPRRESSYEQYF
.	.	TRBV14	TRBJ2-7	TGTGCCAGCAGCCCGCTTAGCTCCTACGAGCAGTACTTC	CASSPLSSYEQYF
few	TRBD1	TRBV5-6	TRBJ1-1	TGTGCCAGCAGCTTGGCCGACAGGGGATGGACTGAAGCTTTCTTT	CASSLADRGWTEAFF
.	.	TRBV6-1	TRBJ2-2	TGTGCCAGCAGTGCCGTGGGGGCCTACACCGGGGAGCTGTTTTTT	CASSAVGAYTGELFF
once	.	TRBV6-4	TRBJ2-3	TGTGCCAGCAGCGACAATAGCGGCACAGATACGCAGTATTTT	CASSDNSGTDTQYF
.	TRBD2	TRBV29-1	TRBJ2-1	TGCAGCGTTCACCTGACTAGCACCTACAATGAGCAGTTCTTC	CSVHLTSTYNEQFF
.	TRBD2	TRBV7-2	TRBJ2-1	TGTGCCAGCAGCAAGGTTAGCGGGGGGGATGAGCAGTTCTTC	CASSKVSGGDEQFF
.	.	TRBV2	TRBJ1-5	TGTGCCAGCAGTGTTCCTCGGTTTGGTCAGCCCCAGCATTTT	CASSVPRFGQPQHF
.	.	TRBV11-2	TRBJ1-3	TGTGCCAGCAGCCCCAGAATTGGAAACACCATATATTTT	CASSPRIGNTIYF
.	.	TRBV25-1	TRBJ2-7	TGTGCCAGCAGTGATGTAGGGGCGGTGGACGAGCAGTACTTC	CASSDVGAVDEQYF
.	TRBD1	TRBV5-1	TRBJ1-5	TGCGCCAGCAGCCATCAGGGGGGCAATCAGCCCCAGCATTTT	CASSHQGGNQPQHF
once	.	TRBV5-1	TRBJ2-1	TGCGCCAGCAGCCGTACCTCATCCGGGGGTCGCTACAATGAGCAGTTCTTC	CASSRTSSGGRYNEQFF
.	.	TRBV5-1	TRBJ2-2	TGCGCCAGCAGCTTGGGAGCACTAGGCACCGGGGAGCTGTTTTTT	CASSLGALGTGELFF
.	.	TRBV7-2	TRBJ1-5	TGTGCCAGCAATCAGGGGAGCAATCAGCCCCAGCATTTT	CASNQGSNQPQHF
few	.	TRBV29-1	TRBJ1-1	TGCAGCGTGCTGGGACTCGACACTGAAGCTTTCTTT	CSVLGLDTEAFF
.	TRBD1	TRBV29-1	TRBJ2-5	TGCAGCGTCGAACACCGCGGACAGGATGAGACCCAGTACTTC	CSVEHRGQDETQYF
.	.	TRBV11-2	TRBJ2-2	TGTGCCAGCAGAATAGTTACTCCCTCGGGCACCGGGGAGCTGTTTTTT	CASRIVTPSGTGELFF
.	.	TRBV18	TRBJ2-5	TGTGCCAGCTCACCACCGGCAGGTAGAGAAGAGACCCAGTACTTC	CASSPPAGREETQYF
.	TRBD1	TRBV7-2	TRBJ2-2	TGTGCCAGCAGCCCTACCTCGACAGGGGTCGGGGAGCTGTTTTTT	CASSPTSTGVGELFF
.	TRBD2	TRBV19	TRBJ2-5	TGTGCCAGTAGTAGCCGGGGGGTCCGGGACTGGACCCAGTACTTC	CASSSRGVRDWTQYF
.	TRBD1	TRBV28	TRBJ2-7	TGTGCCAGCAGTTCCCTTGGAGGGACAGGGGGCCTCGAGCAGTACTTC	CASSSLGGTGGLEQYF